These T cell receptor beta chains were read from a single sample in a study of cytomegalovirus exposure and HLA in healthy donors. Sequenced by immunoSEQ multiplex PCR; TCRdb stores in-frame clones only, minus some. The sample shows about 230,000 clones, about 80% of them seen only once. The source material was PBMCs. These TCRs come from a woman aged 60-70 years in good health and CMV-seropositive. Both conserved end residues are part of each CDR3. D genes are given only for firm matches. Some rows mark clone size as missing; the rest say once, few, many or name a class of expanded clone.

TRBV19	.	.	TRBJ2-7	TGTGCCAGTAGTATGTGGGGGCACGAGCAGTACTTC	CASSMWGHEQYF
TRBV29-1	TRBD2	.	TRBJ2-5	TGCAGCGCCCGAGCGGGGGATGGAGAGACCCAGTACTTC	CSARAGDGETQYF
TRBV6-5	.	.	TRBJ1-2	TGTGCCAGTCGCTTGCGCGGGGCCTATGGCTACACCTTC	CASRLRGAYGYTF
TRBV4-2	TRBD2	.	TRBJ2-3	TGTGCCAGCAGCCAAGGGACTAGCGGGGGTGCAGGAGATACGCAGTATTTT	CASSQGTSGGAGDTQYF
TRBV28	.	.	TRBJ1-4	TGTGCCAGCAGCGCCCATGGGGCCGGTCTTAATGAAAAACTGTTTTTT	CASSAHGAGLNEKLFF
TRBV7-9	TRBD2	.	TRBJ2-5	TGTGCCAGCAGCTTCATTAGCGGGAGGGCCACAGAGACCCAGTACTTC	CASSFISGRATETQYF
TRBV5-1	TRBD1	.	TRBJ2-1	TGCGCCAGCAGCTTGGCAGGGACAGGGGGCCAGTTCTTC	CASSLAGTGGQFF
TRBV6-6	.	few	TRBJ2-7	TGTGCCAGCAGTTCTCCCGGGGACTCCTACGAGCAGTACTTC	CASSSPGDSYEQYF
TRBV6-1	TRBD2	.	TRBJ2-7	TGTGCCAGCAGTGCATTCCCCGGGACTAGCGGTTCCTACGAGCAGTACTTC	CASSAFPGTSGSYEQYF
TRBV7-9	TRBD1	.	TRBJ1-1	TGTGCCAGCAGCTTGGGGACAGGGGGCGACACTGAAGCTTTCTTT	CASSLGTGGDTEAFF
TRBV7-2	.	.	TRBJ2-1	TGTGCCAGCAGCTTTAGCGGTTCATCCTACAATGAGCAGTTCTTC	CASSFSGSSYNEQFF
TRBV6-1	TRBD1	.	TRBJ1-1	TGTGCCAGCAGTGAAGGAGGACAGGGGGAGAGGGAAGCTTTCTTT	CASSEGGQGEREAFF
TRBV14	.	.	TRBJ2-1	TGTGCCAGCAGCCAGAGGGGAGGACTTCGATGGAATGAGCAGTTCTTC	CASSQRGGLRWNEQFF
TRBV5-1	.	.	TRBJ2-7	TGCGCCAGCAGCGACGGGTCCTTGTTTCGGGAGCAGTACTTC	CASSDGSLFREQYF
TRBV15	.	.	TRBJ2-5	TGTGCCACCAGCAGAAAGTTGGCCTACCAAGAGACCCAGTACTTC	CATSRKLAYQETQYF
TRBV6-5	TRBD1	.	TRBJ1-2	TGTGCCAGCAGCTCCGGGACAGGAGTCTATGGCTACACCTTC	CASSSGTGVYGYTF
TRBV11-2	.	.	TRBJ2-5	TGTGCCAGCAGCTTAGAGCGTTTTCAAGAGACCCAGTACTTC	CASSLERFQETQYF
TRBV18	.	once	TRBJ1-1	TGTGCCAGCTCACCACAGGAGGCAAGAAACACTGAAGCTTTCTTT	CASSPQEARNTEAFF
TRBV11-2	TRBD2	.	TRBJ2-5	TGTGCCAGCAGCTCTACGCGGACTAGCGGGGGGTCGGAGACCCAGTACTTC	CASSSTRTSGGSETQYF
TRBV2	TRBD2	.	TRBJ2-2	TGTGCCAGCAGCCGCGGGGGACCACTCGGCGGGGAGCTGTTTTTT	CASSRGGPLGGELFF
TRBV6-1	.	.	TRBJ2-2	TGTGCCAGCAGTGAAGCGGGGGCTTTTACCGGGGAGCTGTTTTTT	CASSEAGAFTGELFF
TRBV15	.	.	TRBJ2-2	TGTGCCACCAGCAGAGATAGGACACTCACCGGGGAGCTGTTTTTT	CATSRDRTLTGELFF
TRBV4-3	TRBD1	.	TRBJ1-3	TGCGCCAGCAGACGGGACAGGCCGTCTGGAAACACCATATATTTT	CASRRDRPSGNTIYF
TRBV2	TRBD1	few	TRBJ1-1	TGTGCCAGCAGGGGGACAGGGCGGGGGGCTTTCTTT	CASRGTGRGAFF
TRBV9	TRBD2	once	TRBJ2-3	TGTGCCAGCAGCGCGATAGCGGGGGGAACCCCCACGCAGTATTTT	CASSAIAGGTPTQYF
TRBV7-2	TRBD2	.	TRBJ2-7	TGTGCCAGCTCCGGCGGCGGGGGGGGCGACCACGAGCAGTACTTC	CASSGGGGGDHEQYF
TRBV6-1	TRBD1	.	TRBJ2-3	TGTGCCAGCAGTGAACGGACAGGGCGCTCAGATACGCAGTATTTT	CASSERTGRSDTQYF
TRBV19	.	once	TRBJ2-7	TGTGCCAGTAGGACAGACTGGGGCTCCTACGAGCAGTACTTC	CASRTDWGSYEQYF
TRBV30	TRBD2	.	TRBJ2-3	TGTGCCTGGGTCAGAGCGGGAGGTGGCACAGATACGCAGTATTTT	CAWVRAGGGTDTQYF
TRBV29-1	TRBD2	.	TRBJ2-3	TGCAGCGTGGCCGGGACTAGCAGCGCAGATACGCAGTATTTT	CSVAGTSSADTQYF
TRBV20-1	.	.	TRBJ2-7	TGCAGTGCTAGGAGTCGCTACGAGCAGTACTTC	CSARSRYEQYF
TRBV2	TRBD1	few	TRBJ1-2	TGTGCCAGCAGCGCCACAGGGGGTAATGGCTACACCTTC	CASSATGGNGYTF
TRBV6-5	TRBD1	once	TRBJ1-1	TGTGCCAGCACCCCCGGGCAGGGGGGCACTGAAGCTTTCTTT	CASTPGQGGTEAFF
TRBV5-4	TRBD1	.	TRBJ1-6	TGTGCCAGCAGCTGGGGAACAGGGGCTAATTCACCCCTCCACTTT	CASSWGTGANSPLHF
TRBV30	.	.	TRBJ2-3	TGTGCCTGGACCCCCGTCACAGATACGCAGTATTTT	CAWTPVTDTQYF
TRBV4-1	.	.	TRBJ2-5	TGCGCCAGCAGCCAAGGGGGTCGGGGTGTAAGGTGGACCCAGTACTTC	CASSQGGRGVRWTQYF
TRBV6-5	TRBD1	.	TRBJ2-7	TGTGCCAGGGGGGAGGACAGGGGCTACGAGCAGTACTTC	CARGEDRGYEQYF
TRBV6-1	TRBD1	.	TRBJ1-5	TGTGCCAGCACTGTAGGTTTACAGGGGAATCAGCCCCAGCATTTT	CASTVGLQGNQPQHF
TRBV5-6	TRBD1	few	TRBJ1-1	TGTGCCAGCAGCTTCAGGGGGATCACTGAAGCTTTCTTT	CASSFRGITEAFF
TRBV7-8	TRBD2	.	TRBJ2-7	TGTGCCACCCGAACGTACTGGGGTGCGGGAGGCTCCTACGAGCAGTACTTC	CATRTYWGAGGSYEQYF
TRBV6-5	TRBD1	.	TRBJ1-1	TGTGCCAGCAGTCGCTCGGGACAGGGGGGGACTGAAGCTTTCTTT	CASSRSGQGGTEAFF
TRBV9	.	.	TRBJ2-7	TGTGCCAGCAGCGTATCAGGGGAAGTCTCCTCCTACGAGCAGTACTTC	CASSVSGEVSSYEQYF
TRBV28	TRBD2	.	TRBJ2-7	TGTGCCAGTGGAGTAGCGGGTCCCTACGAGCAGTACTTC	CASGVAGPYEQYF
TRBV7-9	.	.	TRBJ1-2	TGTGCCAGCACCCCCGGAGGAGGCTACACCTTC	CASTPGGGYTF
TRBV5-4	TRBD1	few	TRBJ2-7	TGTGCCAGCAGCACGGAGGGAGGGACAGGGGTTAACTTC	CASSTEGGTGVNF
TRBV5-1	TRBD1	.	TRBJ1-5	TGCGCCAGCAGCCTGGGGACAGCTGGGGTGGGCAATCAGCCCCAGCATTTT	CASSLGTAGVGNQPQHF
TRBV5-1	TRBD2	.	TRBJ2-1	TGCGCCAGCAGCGCGCCTCTAGCGGGGGGCGACAATGAGCAGTTCTTC	CASSAPLAGGDNEQFF
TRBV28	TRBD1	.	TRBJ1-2	TGTGCCAGCGGTCGCGGACAGGACTATGGCTACACCTTC	CASGRGQDYGYTF
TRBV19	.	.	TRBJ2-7	TGTGCCAGTAGTACCCAGGCAGGCTCAAAGCAGTACTTC	CASSTQAGSKQYF
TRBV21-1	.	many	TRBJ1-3	TGTGCCAGCAGGAACAGGGGGTTAATAAACACCATATATTTT	CASRNRGLINTIYF
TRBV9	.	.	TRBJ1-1	TGTGCCAGCAGCCTCGAGCAGGTGAACACTGAAGCTTTCTTT	CASSLEQVNTEAFF
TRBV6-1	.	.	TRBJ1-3	TGTGCCAGCAGTGGACAGTTAGGTTTTGGAAACACCATATATTTT	CASSGQLGFGNTIYF
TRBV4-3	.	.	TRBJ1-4	TGCGCCAGCAGCCCCAACCCGACAATTACAAATGAAAAACTGTTTTTT	CASSPNPTITNEKLFF
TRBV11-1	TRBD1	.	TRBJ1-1	TGTGCCAGCAGCTTATATCCACAGGGGCTGAACACTGAAGCTTTCTTT	CASSLYPQGLNTEAFF
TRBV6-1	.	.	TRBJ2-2	TGTGCCAGCAGATGGCGGGGTAACACCGGGGAGCTGTTTTTT	CASRWRGNTGELFF
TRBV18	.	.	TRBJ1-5	TGTGCCAGCTCGTACCTTGGGGGGGGAGAACAGCCCCAGCATTTT	CASSYLGGGEQPQHF
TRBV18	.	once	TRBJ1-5	TGTGCCAGCTCCTCCCTGGACTTAAATCAGCCCCAGCATTTT	CASSSLDLNQPQHF